These 6 T cell receptor beta chains came from one sample sequenced in a study of T-cell reconstitution after alpha-beta-depleted transplantation in children (dated by TCRdb to about 2016). Library prep was done by PCR. Sequencer: Illumina HiSeq 2500. TCR libraries were prepared with molecular barcoding, using unique molecular identifiers to normalize TCRbeta repertoire quantification. The public reads were quality trimmed at Q25 with fastp and then assembled into clones with MiXCR by TCRdb, keeping productive beta chains. Every entry covers one CDR3 protein and lists the most common genes and DNA from its rows. This sample holds hundreds of thousands of distinct CDR3 sequences; about a tenth were observed only once. Together, the top ten hold 10% of the sample. Material: PBMCs from the stem cell graft donor, obtained from the stem cell graft. The receptors shown here come from a human donor who donated a stem cell graft to a child with SCID.

This clonotype was counted many times. V is TRBV12-3 or TRBV12-4 and J is TRBJ1-1; D ambiguous. This CDR3 spans 11 amino acids. V lost 4 bases and J 7 bases, leaving 7 bases between the germline ends. The CDR3 DNA is TGTGCCAGCAGTTCCGGGTTTGAAGCTTTCTTT. Amino acids: CASSSGFEAFF.

J is TRBJ2-2 and V is TRBV5-1; D could derive from TRBD1 or TRBD2 (5 bases each). Trimming removed 3 bases at V and 1 base at J, with 13 bases between. The CDR3 totals 16 residues. Germline V gene data show CDR1 as SGHRS and CDR2 as YFSETQ. Here the CDR3 reads CASSSDPGRNTGELFF. The CDR3 DNA follows: TGCGCCAGCAGCTCGGATCCGGGACGGAACACCGGGGAGCTGTTTTTT.

This clonotype was counted many times. This chain joins TRBV12-3 or TRBV12-4 and TRBJ1-1; D remains ambiguous. This CDR3 region has 13 residues. The ends were cut back, 2 bases at V and 3 bases at J, with 7 bases in the middle. The CDR3 spells CASSLNRDTEAFF. Written as DNA, the CDR3 is TGTGCCAGCAGTTTAAACAGAGACACTGAAGCTTTCTTT.

The rearrangement joins TRBV6-1 to TRBJ2-5, with D possibly matching TRBD2 (6 bases). Germline values: CDR1 MNHNS, CDR2 SASEGT. The CDR3 runs to 17 residues. V lost 2 bases to trimming and J lost 2 bases, with 18 bases between them. The CDR3 DNA is TGTGCCAGCAGTGAAAGCCGGGCGGGGCGACCACAAGAGACCCAGTACTTC. Amino acids: CASSESRAGRPQETQYF.

This clonotype was counted only a few times. This chain links TRBV12-3 or TRBV12-4 with TRBJ2-1, with 11 bases lining up with TRBD2. V shed 6 bases and J 9 bases; nucleotides not matched to a gene: 10. The CDR3 sequence is 15 residues long. CDR3 amino acids: CASRQGLAAPTEQFF. DNA for the CDR3: TGTGCCAGCAGACAGGGACTAGCGGCCCCAACTGAGCAGTTCTTC.

This clonotype showed up just a few times. V gene TRBV15 combines with J gene TRBJ2-7; D gene uncertain. CDR1 and CDR2 (germline): LNHNV, YYDKDF (reference sequence). V was clipped by 1 base and J by 0 bases, with 7 bases between them. The CDR3 consists of 14 residues. The CDR3 DNA reads TGTGCCACCAGCAGAGTCTCCGGCTCCTACGAGCAGTACTTC. It specifies CATSRVSGSYEQYF.